A selection of T cell receptor beta chains follows, all from one sample in a study of shared clonotypes between healthy human individuals. Generated by immunoSEQ multiplex PCR, the TCRdb table keeps only in-frame clones and is missing some. Here the sample spans about 960,000 clones, 76% being singletons. Input material: memory CD4+ T cells sorted from blood. All receptors derive from a man younger than 35 in good health. The CDR3 runs from the conserved cysteine through the conserved F or W. The D gene is left open where the match is weak. Rows may omit the clone size; those that give it use once, few, many or a size class.

V gene	J gene	D gene	clone size	CDR3 DNA	CDR3 protein
TRBV28	TRBJ1-2	NA	NA	TGTGCCAGCAATCAAAGAAGCACCTATGGCTACACCTTC	CASNQRSTYGYTF
TRBV6-4	TRBJ1-1	NA	NA	TGTGCCAGTTACAGGGAGGCTATGAACACTGAAGCTTTCTTT	CASYREAMNTEAFF
TRBV7-9	TRBJ2-5	NA	NA	TGTGCCAGCAGCCTGGGGACCTCGGGGGAGACCCAGTACTTC	CASSLGTSGETQYF
TRBV4-3	TRBJ2-6	NA	NA	TGCGCCAGCAGCCAACGGAGCTCTGGGGCCAACGTCCTGACTTTC	CASSQRSSGANVLTF
TRBV18	TRBJ2-7	NA	NA	TGTGCCAGCTCACCACCAGGCTCCACAGGGGAGCAGTACTTC	CASSPPGSTGEQYF
TRBV27	TRBJ2-5	NA	NA	TGTGCCAGCAGTTTATCGCCCGGTTCCCAAGAGACCCAGTACTTC	CASSLSPGSQETQYF
TRBV4-1	TRBJ1-2	NA	NA	TGCGCCAGCAGCCAAGTTACTGCTTTGAGGTATGGCTACACCTTC	CASSQVTALRYGYTF
TRBV15	TRBJ2-5	NA	NA	TGTGCCACCAGCAGAGATCAGATGACCCAGTACTTC	CATSRDQMTQYF
TRBV18	TRBJ1-1	NA	NA	TGTGCCAGCTCACCCCAGGGTTTTACGTCTGAAGCTTTCTTT	CASSPQGFTSEAFF
TRBV2	TRBJ2-3	NA	NA	TGTGCCAGCAGTGGGACATCGGACAGAGGGACGCAGTATTTT	CASSGTSDRGTQYF
TRBV7-2	TRBJ1-2	NA	once	TGTGCCAGCAGCTTAAGGGCAGATAACTATGGCTACACCTTC	CASSLRADNYGYTF
TRBV2	TRBJ1-5	NA	NA	TGTGCCAGCAGTGAAGGGTCCCTCCAGCCCCAGCATTTT	CASSEGSLQPQHF
TRBV5-1	TRBJ1-1	TRBD1	NA	TGCGCCAGCAGCTCAGGGGGCGGGAACACTGAAGCTTTCTTT	CASSSGGGNTEAFF
TRBV19	TRBJ2-7	NA	NA	TGTGCCAGTTGCGGGGCGGGAAAGACCTACGAGCAGTACTTC	CASCGAGKTYEQYF
TRBV30	TRBJ1-1	NA	few	TGTGCCTGGCTGGACGGGATCGGGAAAGCTTTCTTT	CAWLDGIGKAFF
TRBV9	TRBJ1-2	NA	NA	TGTGCCAGCAGCGTAGTTCCAGGGGAGGGCTATGGCTACACCTTC	CASSVVPGEGYGYTF
TRBV9	TRBJ2-7	TRBD1	NA	TGTGCCAGCAGCACTCGAACCGGGACAGGGACCGAGCAGTACTTC	CASSTRTGTGTEQYF
TRBV7-2	TRBJ1-1	TRBD1	few	TGTGCCAGCAGGCCACAGGGGGCATCGGTGGCTTTCTTT	CASRPQGASVAFF
TRBV7-6	TRBJ2-5	TRBD2	once	TGTGCCAGCAGCTCCGTAGCGGGAGGGGAGACCCAGTACTTC	CASSSVAGGETQYF
TRBV30	TRBJ2-5	TRBD2	NA	TGTGCCTGGAGTGGCGGACTAGGTGAGACCCAGTACTTC	CAWSGGLGETQYF
TRBV7-2	TRBJ1-1	NA	NA	TGTGCCAGCAGCACAAGGACGGCATTGAACACTGAAGCTTTCTTT	CASSTRTALNTEAFF
TRBV9	TRBJ2-6	NA	NA	TGTGCCAGCAGCGTGGGGAGATCAGCTGGGGCCAACGTCCTGACTTTC	CASSVGRSAGANVLTF
TRBV4-1	TRBJ2-3	TRBD2	NA	TGCGCCAGCAGCCAATTGGGACTAGCGGGGGGCCATAGCACAGATACGCAGTATTTT	CASSQLGLAGGHSTDTQYF
TRBV7-9	TRBJ2-7	TRBD1	NA	TGTGCCAGCAGCCCACGGGACAGCTCCTACGAGCAGTACTTC	CASSPRDSSYEQYF
TRBV7-2	TRBJ2-7	TRBD1	once	TGTGCCAGCAGCTTAGATATGAACAGGGGGCTCTACGAGCAGTACTTC	CASSLDMNRGLYEQYF
TRBV10-3	TRBJ1-3	NA	NA	TGTGCCATCAGTGAGTCGTTGGCAGGCACCTCTTCTGGAAACACCATATATTTT	CAISESLAGTSSGNTIYF
TRBV28	TRBJ1-2	TRBD1	NA	TGTGCCAGCAGTTTACGAGGGACAGGGGTGCATGGCTACACCTTC	CASSLRGTGVHGYTF
TRBV5-1	TRBJ2-3	TRBD2	NA	TGCGCCAGCAGCTCCCGGGGTAGCGGGGGCACAGATACGCAGTATTTT	CASSSRGSGGTDTQYF
TRBV18	TRBJ2-5	TRBD1	few	TGTGCCAGCTCACCCCCTCCAGGGGGAGAGACCCAGTACTTC	CASSPPPGGETQYF
TRBV5-6	TRBJ2-7	NA	NA	TGTGCCAGCAGCCGAAGTCTAGTGGGCGAGCAGTACTTC	CASSRSLVGEQYF
TRBV30	TRBJ2-5	TRBD2	NA	TGTGCCTGGAGTGTACTGAGCGGGAGGGCCGGCGCGACCCAGTACTTC	CAWSVLSGRAGATQYF
TRBV7-2	TRBJ2-4	NA	NA	TGTGCCAGCAGCTTACCTACGGGAGTGGGAAGCATTCAGTACTTC	CASSLPTGVGSIQYF
TRBV6-6	TRBJ1-2	NA	NA	TGTGCCAGCAGTTACAACGGACAGCCCTATGGCTACACCTTC	CASSYNGQPYGYTF
TRBV5-8	TRBJ1-2	TRBD1	many	TGTGCCAGCAGCCGACAGGGTATCTATGGCTACACCTTC	CASSRQGIYGYTF
TRBV5-4	TRBJ2-1	NA	NA	TGTGCCAGCAGCGGGGCGGGACGGGCAAACTACAATGAGCAGTTCTTC	CASSGAGRANYNEQFF
TRBV25-1	TRBJ2-1	TRBD1	NA	TGTGCCATCGCCGGGACAGCTTACAATGAGCAGTTCTTC	CAIAGTAYNEQFF